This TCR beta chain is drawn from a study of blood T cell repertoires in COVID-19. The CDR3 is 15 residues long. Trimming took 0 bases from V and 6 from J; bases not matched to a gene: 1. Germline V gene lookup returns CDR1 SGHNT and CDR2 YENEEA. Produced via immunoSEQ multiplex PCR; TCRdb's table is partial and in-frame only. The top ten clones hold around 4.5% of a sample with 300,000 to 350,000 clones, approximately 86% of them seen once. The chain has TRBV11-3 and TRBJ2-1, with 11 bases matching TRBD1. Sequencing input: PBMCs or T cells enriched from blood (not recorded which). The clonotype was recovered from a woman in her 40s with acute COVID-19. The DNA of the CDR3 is TGTGCCAGCAGCTTAGACGGGACAGGGGGCAATGAGCAGTTCTTC. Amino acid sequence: CASSLDGTGGNEQFF.